This entry describes one TCR beta chain. Libraries were prepared by immunoSEQ multiplex PCR; TCRdb keeps only in-frame clonotypes and omits some of them. The data contain 47,000 or so clones, approximately 86% of them singletons. The data originate from a study of OX40 agonist ivuxolimab in advanced cancers. The CDR3 sequence is 16 residues long. The J segment lost 0 bases and the V segment lost 5 bases, leaving 7 bases of the junction unmatched. Per the germline V gene, CDR1 is MGHRA and CDR2 is YSYEKL. The sequenced sample was CD4+ or CD8+ T cells sorted from blood, obtained in a trial of the OX40 agonist ivuxolimab. The J gene is TRBJ2-7, the V gene TRBV4-1; TRBD2 agrees at 10 bases. The source is an adult with an advanced solid tumor such as melanoma, head and neck, liver or kidney cancer. DNA for the CDR3: TGCGCCAGCAGCTTAATTAGCGGGGGGTCCTCCTACGAGCAGTACTTC. It is translated as CASSLISGGSSYEQYF.